What follows are 12 T cell receptor beta chains derived from one specimen sequenced in a study of graft-versus-host responses after intestinal transplantation. Sequenced by immunoSEQ multiplex PCR; TCRdb stores in-frame clones only, minus some. In the table there are about 24,000 clones, 40% of which are singletons. Sequencing used alloreactive CD4+ T cells from a mixed lymphocyte reaction culture, obtained before intestinal transplant. Stated subset: CFSE-low proliferating T cells sorted from roughly six-day pre-transplant mixed lymphocyte reaction (GvH or HvG direction). The source is a human patient who received an intestinal transplant.

In its sample, this clone was seen once. The J gene is TRBJ2-7, the V gene TRBV11-2; D not resolved. This CDR3 spans 11 amino acids. Germline CDR1 and CDR2: SGHAT and FQNNGV. V lost 3 bases and J lost 2, with 2 bases in between. The CDR3 protein is CASSFTYEQYF. The CDR3, as DNA: TGTGCCAGCAGCTTCACCTACGAGCAGTACTTC.

In its sample, this clone was seen a few times. The chain recombines TRBV18 with TRBJ1-1; 9 bases agree with TRBD1. Looked up from germline, CDR1 is KGHSH and CDR2 is LQKENI. This CDR3 comprises 13 residues. Losses at the gene ends were 2 bases for V and 8 bases for J; bases not matched to a gene: 3. The CDR3 protein is CASSPNRGLEAFF. The CDR3 nucleotides read TGTGCCAGCTCACCAAACAGGGGGCTGGAAGCTTTCTTT.

On this clone itself: One end of the junction varies from germline; a read error may be responsible. V and J are TRBV19 and TRBJ2-1; TRBD2 agrees at 10 bases. The CDR3 runs to 16 residues. Germline V gives CDR1 LNHDA, CDR2 SQIVND (reference sequence). The CDR3 sequence: CASRFGGSGRRNGQFF. DNA of the CDR3: TGTGCCAGTAGGTTCGGCGGTAGCGGGAGGAGGAATGGGCAGTTCTTC.

The chain links TRBV7-9 to TRBJ1-2; D is unclear. CDR3 length equals 14 residues. CDR1 and CDR2 (germline): SEHNR, FQNEAQ (reference sequence). V dropped 1 base and J dropped 1 base, with 7 bases sitting between them. The CDR3: CASSLVQINYGYTF. CDR3 nucleotides: TGTGCCAGCAGCTTAGTACAGATTAACTATGGCTACACCTTC.

The gene calls are TRBV5-1 and TRBJ1-1; D uncertain. CDR3 length: 11 residues. Per germline, CDR1 SGHRS and CDR2 YFSETQ. The ends were cut back, 4 bases at V and 8 bases at J, with 9 bases in the middle. CDR3 sequence: CASSGMKEAFF. The CDR3 DNA is TGCGCCAGCAGCGGCATGAAAGAAGCTTTCTTT.

This clone showed up just a few times. In DNA, the CDR3 is TGCGCCAGCAGCGCCGGAGGTTTTGGCTACACCTTC. Translated, it gives CASSAGGFGYTF. The chain employs TRBV5-1 and TRBJ1-2; D unclear. Germline values: CDR1 SGHRS, CDR2 YFSETQ. With 4 bases removed from V and 7 bases from J, the gap between germline ends came to 11 bases. This CDR3 spans 12 amino acids.

The chain recombines TRBV9 with TRBJ2-5; 10 bases match TRBD1. There are 16 residues in the CDR3. Trimming removed 0 bases from V and 1 base from J; junction bases left unmatched: 3. Germline V gene lookup returns CDR1 SGDLS and CDR2 YYNGEE. The CDR3 region is CASSVAGQGPQETQYF. The CDR3 nucleotides are TGTGCCAGCAGCGTAGCGGGACAGGGGCCCCAAGAGACCCAGTACTTC.

CDR3 protein: CASSLLGGYGYTF. CDR3 bases: TGTGCCAGCAGCTTGTTGGGGGGATATGGCTACACCTTC. The chain joins TRBV5-4 to TRBJ1-2; possibly TRBD1 for D (5 bases). Trimming removed 1 base at V and 5 bases at J, with 9 bases between. CDR3 length equals 13 residues. CDR1 SGHNT and CDR2 YYREEE come from the germline V gene (reference sequence).

This chain uses TRBV6-5 with TRBJ2-5; weak D call: TRBD1 (6 bases). The CDR3 spans 14 residues. V was clipped by 3 bases and J by 4 bases, with 12 bases between them. Germline V CDR1 and CDR2: MNHEY, SVGAGI. In DNA, the CDR3 is TGTGCCAGCAGTTATCAGGCAGGGGCAGAGACCCAGTACTTC. Amino acids: CASSYQAGAETQYF.

This clone was detected a few times. The V and J genes are TRBV25-1 and TRBJ2-3; D is perhaps TRBD1 (6 bases). This CDR3 contains 14 residues. Germline V lookup: CDR1 MGHDK, CDR2 SYGVNS. Trimming shortened V by 3 bases and J by 2 bases, and 9 bases separated the two germline ends. CDR3 in amino acids: CASSEHRDTDTQYF. As DNA, the CDR3 is TGTGCCAGCAGTGAGCACAGGGACACAGATACGCAGTATTTT.

This clone was seen a few times. The chain is built from TRBV7-2 and TRBJ2-7, with D perhaps TRBD1 (6 bases). V lost 2 bases and J lost 1, with 24 bases in between. CDR1 is SGHTA and CDR2 is FQGNSA in the germline V gene. The CDR3 is made up of 19 amino acids. The CDR3 loop is CASSLKKGIGEQGSYEQYF. Here the CDR3 DNA reads TGTGCCAGCAGCTTAAAAAAAGGGATCGGGGAACAGGGATCCTACGAGCAGTACTTC.

The J gene is TRBJ1-6, the V gene TRBV9, with D perhaps matching TRBD1 (6 bases). V lost 0 bases and J 6 bases, leaving 10 bases between the germline ends. This CDR3 has 15 residues. Germline assignment: CDR1 SGDLS and CDR2 YYNGEE. The CDR3 loop is CASSVDGGANSPLHF. CDR3 bases: TGTGCCAGCAGCGTAGATGGGGGGGCTAATTCACCCCTCCACTTT.